This T cell receptor (beta chain) was identified in a study of neurological immune-mediated disorders. For the study at large: Multiple sclerosis patients (n of about 35) included some 31 with relapsing-remitting and 3 with secondary progressive disease. Study outcomes and limitations: Expansion of TCR clones was greatest in HTLV-1-associated myelopathy and smallest in multiple sclerosis, where it fell below that of healthy controls.

This clonotype was observed many times. Its antigen remains unknown. The CDR3 has 13 amino acids. Germline V gives CDR1 SGHDT, CDR2 YYEEEE. Trimming left V 3 bases short and J 8 bases short, with 11 bases between. Synthesis of cDNA was carried out by template-switch 5'RACE. The reaction used 10-nucleotide random UMIs. MiXCR, applied by TCRdb to the 5' RACE reads, yields one record per CDR3 protein. Altogether some 60,000 distinct CDR3 sequences are present, about 2.5% being singletons, with the ten largest covering approximately 3%. This sequence joins TRBV5-6 and TRBJ1-4, with a weak D call TRBD1 (5 bases). The clonotype comes from a man between 50 and 59 years old with multiple sclerosis. Sequenced input: PBMCs. CDR3 in DNA: TGTGCCAGCAGCTCGCAGGGCAGGGAAAAACTGTTTTTT. Translated, it gives CASSSQGREKLFF.